This TCR beta chain was recorded in a study of blood T cell repertoires in COVID-19. Looking at the study overall: Donors in the United States, Italy and Spain gave samples during acute or convalescent COVID-19.

In the original processing: Estimation of nucleated cell counts relied on the amplification of reference gene primers. The repertoire was sequenced with immunoSEQ multiplex PCR; TCRdb's copy has only in-frame clones and lacks some. The V and J calls and clone size are taken from that table; D and trimming were inferred from the DNA. The repertoire holds more than 200,000 clones, roughly 84% seen once, with less than 8% in the top ten. In germline, CDR1 is MNHEY, CDR2 SMNVEV (reference sequence). V was trimmed by 2 bases and J by 5 bases, leaving 14 bases between them. The CDR3 extends over 15 amino acids.

The chain couples TRBV27 to TRBJ2-3; weak D call: TRBD2 (6 bases). The sequenced sample was PBMCs or T cells enriched from blood (not recorded which). The receptor comes from a man aged 25 to 40 in a cohort exposed to, infected with or recovered from COVID-19 (not recorded which). The CDR3 here is CASSLRASALDTQYF. As DNA, the CDR3 is TGTGCCAGCAGTTTACGAGCTAGCGCCTTAGATACGCAGTATTTT.